This T cell receptor beta chain derives from a study of blood T cells in healthy people across ages. In this sample, this clonotype turned up a few times. Its antigen is as yet unknown. This CDR3 is 18 amino acids long. Germline V gene sequence: CDR1 SGHTA, CDR2 FQGNSA. The junction had 16 bases not matched to a gene; V was cut back by 1 base and J by 4 bases. Through a sample-barcoded 5' primer and a J-beta primer mix, a second PCR was run for roughly 6 to 12 cycles. TCRdb ran MiXCR on the 5' RACE reads and lists one entry per CDR3 protein. The profile shows almost 550,000 distinct CDR3 sequences, less than 25% of them singletons. General study points: Aged donors had fewer naive CD4+ cells and lower diversity than long-lived donors.

These records were also assigned to another study, of T cells of mothers and their children. That paper states: Healthy Caucasian mothers, a few in number, and their six children were the donors.

V gene TRBV7-2 combines with J gene TRBJ2-7, with 7 bases aligning to TRBD2. Sequencing used blood. This receptor was taken from a boy between 10 and 17 years old in good health. The CDR3 sequence: CASSLGGLAEIPMYEQYF. The CDR3 nucleotides are TGTGCCAGCAGCTTAGGAGGGCTAGCGGAGATTCCGATGTACGAGCAGTACTTC.